Listed below are T cell receptor beta chains from one sample, sequenced in a study of shared clonotypes between healthy human individuals. Method: immunoSEQ multiplex PCR; TCRdb's copy keeps in-frame clones and lacks some. The sample consists of a few hundred thousand clones, around 74% of them appearing once. Sequencing was performed on memory CD4+ T cells sorted from blood. All receptors come from a man in his thirties or forties in good health. The CDR3 runs from the conserved cysteine through the conserved F or W. D genes are given only for firm matches. Size is omitted from some rows. Given values are once, few, many or a class for expanded clones.

d_gene | j_gene | abundance | v_gene | CDR3nt | CDR3aa
. | TRBJ1-5 | few | TRBV19 | TGTGCCAGTAGTCTAGGTAGGGGACAAAATCAGCCCCAGCATTTT | CASSLGRGQNQPQHF
TRBD1 | TRBJ2-5 | . | TRBV18 | TGTGCCAGCTCAACCAGAGGGACAGGGGACCAAGAGACCCAGTACTTC | CASSTRGTGDQETQYF
. | TRBJ1-4 | . | TRBV18 | TGTGCCAGCTCTCTTACAGGGAGCTCCGCCGCAACTAATGAAAAACTGTTTTTT | CASSLTGSSAATNEKLFF
TRBD2 | TRBJ2-2 | . | TRBV7-9 | TGTGCCAGCAGTCGAACTAGCGGGAGAGGGACCGGGGAGCTGTTTTTT | CASSRTSGRGTGELFF
. | TRBJ2-3 | . | TRBV7-9 | TGTGCCAGCAGCCCGGCTGACCGGCCCACAGATACGCAGTATTTT | CASSPADRPTDTQYF
. | TRBJ1-2 | once | TRBV9 | TGTGCCAGCAGCTCCCCTGACGGACGCACTCAGGGCTACACCTTC | CASSSPDGRTQGYTF
TRBD1 | TRBJ2-4 | many | TRBV10-3 | TGTGCCATCAGTGAAGGCAGGGGGCAGGTCAAAAACATTCAGTACTTC | CAISEGRGQVKNIQYF
TRBD2 | TRBJ2-1 | . | TRBV5-8 | TGTGCCAGCAGCCCCTACTACCGGGACTACAACAATGAGCAGTTCTTC | CASSPYYRDYNNEQFF
TRBD1 | TRBJ2-7 | . | TRBV18 | TGTGCCAGCTCACGCGGACAGGGGGGTAGCTCCTACGAGCAGTACTTC | CASSRGQGGSSYEQYF
TRBD1 | TRBJ2-5 | . | TRBV2 | TGTACCAGCAGCCAACAAAACAGGGGGATCCTCCAAGAGACCCAGTACTTC | CTSSQQNRGILQETQYF
. | TRBJ1-4 | . | TRBV19 | TGTGCCAGTAGTCCGACGACAGGTAGTAATGAAAAACTGTTTTTT | CASSPTTGSNEKLFF
TRBD1 | TRBJ1-5 | few | TRBV2 | TGTGCCAGCAGTGAAATCCAGGGGGCAGATCAGCCCCAGCATTTT | CASSEIQGADQPQHF
TRBD1 | TRBJ1-1 | . | TRBV11-2 | TGTGCCAGCGCCCTTGGGACAGGGTGGGACACTGAAGCTTTCTTT | CASALGTGWDTEAFF
. | TRBJ1-1 | . | TRBV28 | TGTGCCAGCAGTAAAGGCAGGGGACTTGAAGCTTTCTTT | CASSKGRGLEAFF
. | TRBJ2-6 | . | TRBV5-6 | TGTGCCAGCAGCTTGAGCGGGCTTGGGGCCAACGTCCTGACTTTC | CASSLSGLGANVLTF
TRBD1 | TRBJ2-1 | . | TRBV4-2 | TGTGCCAGCAGCACGGGACAGATGAGCTCCTACAATGAGCAGTTCTTC | CASSTGQMSSYNEQFF
TRBD1 | TRBJ1-2 | few | TRBV28 | TGTGCCAGCAGTTTAAGACAGGGGGGAGGTAACTATGGCTACACCTTC | CASSLRQGGGNYGYTF
. | TRBJ1-2 | many | TRBV5-4 | TGTGCCAGCAGCCCGGGAGGCAGAGATACTAACTATGGCTACACCTTC | CASSPGGRDTNYGYTF
. | TRBJ2-5 | . | TRBV25-1 | TGTGCCAGCAGTAAACAAAGGGGGGGTAGCGAGACCCAGTACTTC | CASSKQRGGSETQYF
. | TRBJ2-2 | . | TRBV7-8 | TGTGCCAGCAGCTCCACCCGATTCGGGGAGCTGTTTTTT | CASSSTRFGELFF
TRBD1 | TRBJ2-5 | . | TRBV11-1 | TGTGCCAGCAGCTCACCGGGACAGGGGGCTGGTGAGACCCAGTACTTC | CASSSPGQGAGETQYF
. | TRBJ1-3 | few | TRBV29-1 | TGCAGCGCCCGGGGGGGCTCTGGAAACACCATATATTTT | CSARGGSGNTIYF
. | TRBJ1-4 | once | TRBV2 | TGTGCCAGCAGCGCAGGAACAGGGTTACGAAATGAAAAACTGTTTTTT | CASSAGTGLRNEKLFF
TRBD2 | TRBJ2-1 | . | TRBV5-4 | TGTGCCAGCAGCGAGGGACTAGCGGATGAGCAGTTCTTC | CASSEGLADEQFF
. | TRBJ2-7 | . | TRBV27 | TGTGCCAGCAGGGGTCTAACGGAGGGAGAGCAGTACTTC | CASRGLTEGEQYF
. | TRBJ1-1 | . | TRBV7-9 | TGTGCCAGCAGCGACAAGGGTAATCAGGACACTGAAGCTTTCTTT | CASSDKGNQDTEAFF